This TCR beta chain stems from a study of T cells in Graves' hyperthyroidism and ophthalmopathy. The CDR3 has 15 residues. The germline V gene encodes CDR1 MNHEY and CDR2 SVGAGI. V was clipped by 0 bases and J by 3 bases; unmatched bases: 4. Study-wide findings and caveats: Ophthalmopathy and stable hyperthyroidism were separated by a 13 V-J model. Within blood appeared most thyroid clonotypes that had expanded above 0.001.

Amplification of TCR beta CDR3 regions was performed using RNA transcripts as template. The HTBI set primed first-round TCR CDR3 RT-PCR. TCRdb analysed the multiplex PCR reads with MiXCR anew, one entry per CDR3 protein. The data contain about 46,000 distinct CDR3 sequences, roughly 49% of them singletons. This clonotype has just a few counts. Antigen: not known. Stable disease denoted Graves' hyperthyroidism without ophthalmopathy progression within 18 months. Patients were aged 18 to 65, had disease duration under 2 months, and had newly diagnosed hyperthyroidism. Sequencing was done on a sample of peripheral blood or thyroid tissue (not recorded which). The receptor was derived from a woman aged 45-65 years with Graves' hyperthyroidism. The J gene is TRBJ1-2, the V gene TRBV6-5, with TRBD1 matching 7 bases. The CDR3 loop reads CASSYSGGGDYGYTF. The DNA for the CDR3 is TGTGCCAGCAGTTACTCGGGAGGGGGCGACTATGGCTACACCTTC.